A selection of T cell receptor beta chains follows, all from one sample in a study of CD8 T cells in ankylosing spondylitis. TCRdb re-called the 5' RACE reads with MiXCR, one entry per CDR3 protein. The sample has about 500,000 distinct CDR3 sequences; 12% are singletons. What was sequenced was blood, either unsorted or a sorted T cell fraction (not recorded which). The receptors were gathered from a male donor with ankylosing spondylitis. Each CDR3 is given with its conserved first and last residue. The order of the fields is J gene, D gene, V gene, clone size, CDR3 protein, CDR3 DNA. A D gene is named only where the DNA matches it firmly. The size of a clone is reported for some rows only, either as once, few or many, or as a class for expanded clones.

>TRBJ2-6|TRBD1|TRBV5-1|many
CASTPDRVGSGANVLTF
TGCGCCAGCACCCCAGACAGGGTTGGTTCTGGGGCCAACGTCCTGACTTTC
>TRBJ2-5|.|TRBV5-1|few
CASSLATRVGAETQYF
TGCGCCAGCAGCTTGGCCACCAGGGTAGGGGCAGAGACCCAGTACTTC
>TRBJ1-1|TRBD1|TRBV29-1|.
CSVQSQGETEAFF
TGCAGCGTTCAAAGTCAGGGGGAGACTGAAGCTTTCTTT
>TRBJ2-7|.|TRBV18|few
CASSLGTIGVYEQYF
TGTGCCAGCTCACTGGGTACTATAGGGGTCTACGAGCAGTACTTC
>TRBJ2-1|TRBD2|TRBV20-1|few
CSARDGRELNEQFF
TGCAGTGCTAGAGATGGGAGGGAGCTCAATGAGCAGTTCTTC
>TRBJ2-3|TRBD2|TRBV20-1|few
CSAIAGGRTDTQYF
TGCAGTGCTATAGCGGGAGGTAGGACAGATACGCAGTATTTT
>TRBJ1-1|TRBD1|TRBV28|.
CASSLQGGAGAFF
TGTGCCAGCAGTTTGCAAGGGGGCGCGGGTGCTTTCTTT
>TRBJ2-5|.|TRBV6-1|.
CASSEYQDSAQYF
TGTGCCAGCAGTGAATATCAGGACTCGGCCCAGTACTTC
>TRBJ2-3|.|TRBV30|once
CAWVRGAVGDTQYF
TGTGCCTGGGTTAGGGGGGCCGTGGGAGATACGCAGTATTTT
>TRBJ1-1|TRBD1|TRBV7-9|.
CASRMDRGRVGDTEAFF
TGTGCCAGCAGGATGGACAGGGGGCGCGTTGGGGACACTGAAGCTTTCTTT
>TRBJ2-7|TRBD1|TRBV2|.
CASSVPGQGTYEQYF
TGTGCCAGCAGCGTCCCGGGACAGGGGACCTACGAGCAGTACTTC
>TRBJ1-4|.|TRBV5-1|few
CASSLDGTVDEKLFF
TGCGCCAGCAGCTTGGACGGGACGGTTGATGAAAAACTGTTTTTT
>TRBJ2-1|.|TRBV12-3/TRBV12-4|many
CASSHFGTLYNEQFF
TGTGCCAGCAGTCATTTCGGGACGCTGTACAATGAGCAGTTCTTC
>TRBJ1-6|.|TRBV12-3/TRBV12-4|few
CASSVGTALNSPLHF
TGTGCCAGCAGTGTAGGGACCGCACTTAATTCACCCCTCCACTTT
>TRBJ2-4|TRBD1|TRBV5-1|.
CASSLWTGGAKNIQYF
TGCGCCAGCAGCTTGTGGACAGGGGGAGCCAAAAACATTCAGTACTTC
>TRBJ1-5|TRBD1|TRBV15|few
CATSSKGGASQPQHF
TGTGCCACCAGCAGTAAAGGGGGCGCGAGTCAGCCCCAGCATTTT
>TRBJ2-4|.|TRBV5-5|few
CASSLQGAKNIQYF
TGTGCCAGCAGCTTGCAGGGAGCCAAAAACATTCAGTACTTC
>TRBJ2-5|TRBD1|TRBV5-1|.
CASSPWAGTGMETQYF
TGCGCCAGCAGCCCTTGGGCCGGGACAGGGATGGAGACCCAGTACTTC
>TRBJ2-7|.|TRBV6-2/TRBV6-3|few
CASRPSGSNWSYEQYF
TGTGCCAGCAGACCCAGCGGGTCAAACTGGTCCTACGAGCAGTACTTC
>TRBJ2-3|TRBD1|TRBV5-1|few
CASSSGTGASPDTQYF
TGCGCCAGCAGCTCCGGGACAGGAGCATCCCCAGATACGCAGTATTTT
>TRBJ2-1|.|TRBV5-8|few
CASSLKVNEQFF
TGTGCCAGCAGCTTGAAGGTCAATGAGCAGTTCTTC
>TRBJ1-1|.|TRBV7-9|few
CASSLVEGITEAFF
TGTGCCAGCAGCTTAGTGGAGGGGATCACTGAAGCTTTCTTT
>TRBJ2-1|.|TRBV4-1|.
CASSQELRGSRSYNEQFF
TGCGCCAGCAGCCAAGAGCTACGGGGGAGTAGGTCCTACAATGAGCAGTTCTTC
>TRBJ1-1|.|TRBV4-1|few
CASSQDFGPRNTEAFF
TGCGCCAGCAGCCAAGATTTTGGGCCCCGGAACACTGAAGCTTTCTTT
>TRBJ2-1|.|TRBV30|.
CAVSSGYNEQFF
TGTGCCGTGAGTAGCGGCTACAATGAGCAGTTCTTC
>TRBJ2-1|TRBD2|TRBV19|.
CASSIGLASLSYNEQFF
TGTGCCAGTAGTATAGGACTAGCGAGTCTCTCCTACAATGAGCAGTTCTTC
>TRBJ2-7|.|TRBV10-2|many
CASSSPIGTSYEQYF
TGCGCCAGCAGTAGCCCCATAGGGACCTCCTACGAGCAGTACTTC
>TRBJ2-1|TRBD2|TRBV27|.
CASRLGTSVYNEQFF
TGTGCCAGCAGGCTAGGGACTAGCGTCTACAATGAGCAGTTCTTC
>TRBJ2-2|TRBD2|TRBV24-1|few
CATSDLRGSGGNTGELFF
TGTGCCACCAGTGATTTGCGAGGTAGCGGGGGGAACACCGGGGAGCTGTTTTTT
>TRBJ2-3|.|TRBV20-1|few
CSQDSTDTQYF
TGCAGTCAGGACAGCACAGATACGCAGTATTTT
>TRBJ2-7|TRBD1|TRBV20-1|.
CSASLPGQGWVGEQYF
TGCAGTGCTAGTCTTCCCGGACAGGGTTGGGTCGGCGAGCAGTACTTC
>TRBJ1-4|.|TRBV20-1|many
CSAGEGDEKLFF
TGCAGTGCGGGGGAGGGGGATGAAAAGCTGTTTTTT
>TRBJ2-3|.|TRBV11-2|few
CASSLGPVRTDTQYF
TGTGCCAGCAGCCTGGGGCCGGTGAGGACAGATACGCAGTATTTT
>TRBJ2-6|.|TRBV2|many
CATFGGQRDSGANVLTF
TGTGCCACCTTTGGAGGACAACGGGACTCTGGGGCCAACGTCCTGACTTTC
>TRBJ1-2|.|TRBV12-3/TRBV12-4|.
CASTLGGVYGYTF
TGTGCCAGCACCCTGGGAGGGGTCTATGGCTACACCTTC
>TRBJ1-6|TRBD1|TRBV4-1|few
CASRDRGGSPLHF
TGCGCCAGCAGGGACAGGGGTGGTTCACCCCTCCACTTT
>TRBJ2-7|.|TRBV4-2|few
CASSLNLIPYEQYF
TGTGCCAGCAGCCTTAACTTGATCCCCTACGAGCAGTACTTC
>TRBJ1-2|TRBD1|TRBV5-1|many
CASSLSTGVGGYTF
TGCGCCAGCAGCCTATCAACAGGGGTAGGTGGCTACACCTTC
>TRBJ2-3|.|TRBV27|few
CASSNQGFPSTDTQYF
TGTGCCAGCAGCAATCAGGGGTTCCCGAGCACAGATACGCAGTATTTT
>TRBJ2-3|.|TRBV11-2|few
CASSSPLTPDTQYF
TGTGCCAGCAGCTCCCCTCTTACCCCAGATACGCAGTATTTT
>TRBJ1-5|TRBD1|TRBV10-2|many
CATNSGTGYQPQHF
TGCGCCACAAACTCCGGGACAGGCTATCAGCCCCAGCATTTT
>TRBJ2-1|TRBD2|TRBV7-2|few
CASSLVRLAGREQFF
TGTGCCAGCAGCTTAGTGAGACTAGCGGGACGCGAGCAGTTCTTC
>TRBJ2-3|.|TRBV7-2|few
CASSFSGWGDTQYF
TGTGCCAGCAGCTTCAGCGGCTGGGGAGATACGCAGTATTTT
>TRBJ2-1|.|TRBV12-3/TRBV12-4|many
CASSLTGPYNEQFF
TGTGCCAGCAGTCTAACAGGGCCCTACAATGAGCAGTTCTTC
>TRBJ1-5|TRBD1|TRBV20-1|.
CCAAEGTGLSINQPQHF
TGCTGTGCTGCCGAGGGGACAGGGTTGAGTATTAATCAGCCCCAGCATTTT
>TRBJ1-5|TRBD1|TRBV6-1|.
CASNIGGRNQPQHF
TGTGCCAGCAACATAGGGGGCAGAAATCAGCCCCAGCATTTT
>TRBJ2-1|.|TRBV5-1|.
CASSFDNSYNEQFF
TGCGCCAGCAGCTTTGACAACTCCTACAATGAGCAGTTCTTC
>TRBJ2-7|TRBD1|TRBV5-1|few
CASSLLDRELGEQYF
TGCGCCAGCAGCTTACTAGACAGGGAACTAGGCGAGCAGTACTTC
>TRBJ2-2|.|TRBV2|.
CASTSVGELFF
TGTGCCAGCACCTCGGTCGGGGAGCTGTTTTTT
>TRBJ2-1|.|TRBV7-2|few
CASSLGLEYNEQFF
TGTGCCAGCAGCTTAGGTCTAGAATACAATGAGCAGTTCTTC
>TRBJ1-1|.|TRBV7-9|.
CASSLAADVTEAFF
TGTGCCAGCAGCTTAGCGGCTGATGTCACTGAAGCTTTCTTT
>TRBJ2-5|.|TRBV24-1|.
CATSDRQVQETQYF
TGTGCCACCAGTGATCGACAGGTTCAAGAGACCCAGTACTTC
>TRBJ1-3|.|TRBV11-2|.
CASSLDGVGNTIYF
TGTGCCAGCAGCTTAGATGGGGTTGGAAACACCATATATTTT
>TRBJ2-7|.|TRBV10-3|many
CAISESEGTLSYEQYF
TGTGCCATCAGTGAGTCTGAAGGGACTCTCTCCTACGAGCAGTACTTC
>TRBJ1-2|.|TRBV20-1|many
CSARDGRADYGYTF
TGCAGTGCTAGAGATGGCAGGGCGGACTATGGCTACACCTTC
>TRBJ2-3|TRBD1|TRBV4-1|.
CASSRAGAGGLDTQYF
TGCGCCAGCAGCCGGGCAGGGGCAGGGGGCTTGGATACGCAGTATTTT